The clone carrying this T cell receptor (beta chain) was counted a single time. The antigen is unknown. The sample belongs to a study of CD8 T cells in ankylosing spondylitis. Study results and limitations: The authors reported significant enrichment of disease-linked clones in matched ankylosing spondylitis synovial fluid. There was a TCR beta motif, made of several highly homologous variants, that appeared characteristic of ankylosing spondylitis blood. A number of the motif variants had already been described in reactive arthritis synovial fluid and blood.

Researchers built TCR beta libraries using quantitative 5'-RACE with molecular barcodes. A single record per CDR3 protein comes from TCRdb applying MiXCR to the 5' RACE reads. The data contain hundreds of thousands of distinct CDR3 sequences, roughly 20% of them singletons. This CDR3 spans 16 amino acids. Germline CDR1 reads MGHRA; CDR2 reads YSYEKL. V was clipped by 4 bases and J by 4 bases, with 19 bases between them. Sequenced material: blood, either unsorted or a sorted T cell fraction (not recorded which). The sequence derives from a male donor with ankylosing spondylitis or in good health (not recorded which). The rearrangement links TRBV4-1 to TRBJ2-5; D is uncertain. The DNA for the CDR3 is TGCGCCAGCAGCCCGAGGAGTGAGGTACTGGGAGAGACCCAGTACTTC. Encoded protein: CASSPRSEVLGETQYF.